A selection of T cell receptor beta chains follows, all from one sample in a study of T cell clonotyping in hematopoietic cell transplantation. Profiling relied on immunoSEQ multiplex PCR, and the TCRdb table lists in-frame clones only, not all of them. The table shows about 44,000 clones, with about 95% occurring only once. The material sequenced was peripheral blood mononuclear cells. These receptors were obtained from a woman aged 50 to 60 in good health. Some clones in this sample may be carry-over from other donors' samples. The CDR3 runs from the conserved cysteine through the conserved F or W. Fields, in order: V gene, clone size, D gene, J gene, CDR3 DNA, CDR3 protein. A D gene is named only where the DNA matches it firmly. Expanded clones get a size class; other rows say once, few or many, or leave the size out.

>TRBV7-6|NA|NA|TRBJ2-3
TGTGCCAGCAGCCAAACAGGGACCACAGATACGCAGTATTTT
CASSQTGTTDTQYF
>TRBV7-9|NA|NA|TRBJ1-2
TGTGCCAGCAGCGTATATGGGGACTATGGCTACACCTTC
CASSVYGDYGYTF
>TRBV30|once|NA|TRBJ2-7
TGTGCTCTTAGGGGGGGGCCGTCCTACGAGCAGTACTTC
CALRGGPSYEQYF
>TRBV18|NA|TRBD1|TRBJ1-6
TGTGCCAGCTCACCGGAGACAGGGAATAATTCACCCCTCCACTTT
CASSPETGNNSPLHF
>TRBV6-5|NA|TRBD1|TRBJ1-4
TGTGCCAGCAGTTCTGACAGGGGGGCAACTAATGAAAAACTGTTTTTT
CASSSDRGATNEKLFF
>TRBV12-5|NA|NA|TRBJ2-2
TGTGCTAGTGGTTTGCCTCCAAGCGCCGGGGAGCTGTTTTTT
CASGLPPSAGELFF
>TRBV6-1|NA|NA|TRBJ2-1
TGTGCCAGCAGTGATAACCGGGACGTAGGAGAGCAGTTCTTC
CASSDNRDVGEQFF
>TRBV7-9|NA|NA|TRBJ2-7
TGTGCCAGCAGCTTAGAGGGCAGTTCCTACGAGCAGTACTTC
CASSLEGSSYEQYF
>TRBV11-2|NA|NA|TRBJ2-7
TGTGCCAGCAGCTTAGGGGCAGGCTACGAGCAGTACTTC
CASSLGAGYEQYF
>TRBV6-5|NA|NA|TRBJ1-5
TGTGCCAGCAAGAGGGGCAAAAATCAGCCCCAGCATTTT
CASKRGKNQPQHF
>TRBV7-2|NA|NA|TRBJ1-2
TGTGCCAGCAGCTTAAGCACCGGGGAAAACTATGGCTACACCTTC
CASSLSTGENYGYTF
>TRBV4-3|NA|NA|TRBJ2-1
TGCGCCAGCAGCCAAGTTAGGGAGAATGAGCAGTTCTTC
CASSQVRENEQFF
>TRBV6-6|NA|NA|TRBJ1-3
TGTGCCAGCAGTTACACTGGAAACACCATATATTTT
CASSYTGNTIYF
>TRBV6-4|once|TRBD1|TRBJ1-2
TGTGCCAGCAGTGGGGACAGAACTTCCTATGGCTACACCTTC
CASSGDRTSYGYTF
>TRBV6-1|NA|TRBD1|TRBJ1-5
TGTGCCAGCAGGGGCCAGGGACAGACGGAACAGCCCCAGCATTTT
CASRGQGQTEQPQHF
>TRBV7-9|NA|NA|TRBJ2-3
TGTGCCAGCAGCTTCAGCACGGGGGGCACAGATACGCAGTATTTT
CASSFSTGGTDTQYF
>TRBV5-1|NA|NA|TRBJ1-2
TGCGCCAGCAGCGTGGACAGAAATACTAACTATGGCTACACCTTC
CASSVDRNTNYGYTF
>TRBV19|NA|NA|TRBJ1-1
TGTGCCAGTAGTCCACGGACAGTCAACACTGAAGCTTTCTTT
CASSPRTVNTEAFF
>TRBV5-3|NA|NA|TRBJ2-2
TGTGCCAGAAGCTCGGGGGTTTGGGCCACCGGGGAGCTGTTTTTT
CARSSGVWATGELFF
>TRBV6-5|NA|NA|TRBJ1-6
TGTGCCAGCAGTTACTCAGGGAACAATTCACCCCTCCACTTT
CASSYSGNNSPLHF
>TRBV6-5|NA|TRBD1|TRBJ2-2
TGTGCCACCTCGAGGGGGCCTGACACCGGGGAGCTGTTTTTT
CATSRGPDTGELFF
>TRBV7-2|NA|NA|TRBJ1-1
TGTGCCAGCAGCCCTCCGTGGGGACAGAACACTGAAGCTTTCTTT
CASSPPWGQNTEAFF
>TRBV4-1|NA|TRBD1|TRBJ2-7
TGCGCCAGCAGCCAGCGACAGGGGGCCGGGCAGTACTTC
CASSQRQGAGQYF
>TRBV4-3|once|TRBD1|TRBJ1-2
TGCGCCAGCAGCCAACTCCCCGGACAGGCCCTCTCTGGCTACACCTTC
CASSQLPGQALSGYTF
>TRBV28|NA|TRBD1|TRBJ2-2
TGTGCCAGCAGCGGGACAGGGGAGATCGGGGAGCTGTTTTTT
CASSGTGEIGELFF
>TRBV6-5|NA|NA|TRBJ2-2
TGTGCCAGCACCTACGGTGGGGTCACCGGGGAGCTGTTTTTT
CASTYGGVTGELFF
>TRBV4-1|NA|NA|TRBJ2-1
TGCGCCAGCAGCCAAGAGTTAACTAGCGAGCAGTTCTTC
CASSQELTSEQFF
>TRBV19|once|NA|TRBJ1-5
TGTGCCACCCGACACAGGGAAGGGGAAAATCAGCCCCAGCATTTT
CATRHREGENQPQHF
>TRBV7-9|NA|NA|TRBJ1-1
TGTGCCAGCCGGAAAGGGTGGCAGGGTCAGAACACTGAAGCTTTCTTT
CASRKGWQGQNTEAFF
>TRBV7-2|NA|NA|TRBJ2-7
TGTGCCAGCAGTCCGACAGGCAGGGGCACCTACGAGCAGTACTTC
CASSPTGRGTYEQYF
>TRBV5-1|NA|TRBD2|TRBJ2-7
TGCGCCAGCAGCTTAGGACTAGCGGGGGACGAGCAGTACTTC
CASSLGLAGDEQYF
>TRBV4-1|NA|NA|TRBJ2-4
TGCGCCAGCAGCCAACCAAACCGGGACATTCAGTACTTC
CASSQPNRDIQYF
>TRBV19|NA|NA|TRBJ2-5
TGTGCCAGTAGTATAGATCCGGACCAAGAGACCCAGTACTTC
CASSIDPDQETQYF
>TRBV6-1|NA|NA|TRBJ1-5
TGTGCCAGCAGTGAAGACTTACAGTTCAATCAGCCCCAGCATTTT
CASSEDLQFNQPQHF
>TRBV28|NA|TRBD1|TRBJ1-3
TGTGCCAGCAGCTTTGACAGGGCTGGAAACACCATATATTTT
CASSFDRAGNTIYF
>TRBV5-4|NA|NA|TRBJ2-5
TGTGCCAGCAGGGGGGGAGGGGACAGAAAAACGGAGACCCAGTACTTC
CASRGGGDRKTETQYF
>TRBV7-2|NA|NA|TRBJ1-3
TGTGCCAGCAGCTGGGCGGGCCCTGGAAACACCATATATTTT
CASSWAGPGNTIYF
>TRBV5-1|NA|NA|TRBJ2-7
TGCGCCAGCAGCTTGGTGGACAGAGCCTACGAGCAGTACTTC
CASSLVDRAYEQYF
>TRBV6-5|NA|NA|TRBJ2-1
TGTGCCAGCATCCCCGGGCTGGGGTACAATGAGCAGTTCTTC
CASIPGLGYNEQFF
>TRBV5-6|NA|NA|TRBJ2-3
TGTGCCAGCAGCTTGGACTTCTTGAGTAGGGATACGCAGTATTTT
CASSLDFLSRDTQYF
>TRBV28|few|NA|TRBJ1-2
TGTGCCAGCAGTCCCGAGTGGACCAGAGGGGGCTACACCTTC
CASSPEWTRGGYTF
>TRBV18|NA|NA|TRBJ2-5
TGTGCCAGCTCACCTGCGCAGGTCCAGGGAGAGACCCAGTACTTC
CASSPAQVQGETQYF
>TRBV9|NA|NA|TRBJ1-6
TGTGCCAGCAGCGTAGAGGGGCGAAGCTCCTATAATTCACCCCTCCACTTT
CASSVEGRSSYNSPLHF
>TRBV5-1|NA|TRBD2|TRBJ2-5
TGCGCCAGCAGCAGGAGCGGGGGGGGACAAGAGACCCAGTACTTC
CASSRSGGGQETQYF
>TRBV30|NA|NA|TRBJ1-3
TGTGCCTGGAGTGCAGGGAGCTCTGGAAACACCATATATTTT
CAWSAGSSGNTIYF
>TRBV28|NA|TRBD1|TRBJ1-5
TGTGCCAGCAGTTCGACAGGGAACCAGCCCCAGCATTTT
CASSSTGNQPQHF
>TRBV19|NA|NA|TRBJ1-5
TGTGCCAGTAGTTTAGACAGGTATTATCAGCCCCAGCATTTT
CASSLDRYYQPQHF
>TRBV27|NA|NA|TRBJ2-7
TGTGCCAGCAGTCCCTCCTCCCGGAAGGGACCTTCATACGAGCAGTACTTC
CASSPSSRKGPSYEQYF
>TRBV28|NA|TRBD1|TRBJ1-6
TGTGCCAGCAGCCCAGGACAGGACAATTCACCCCTCCACTTT
CASSPGQDNSPLHF
>TRBV29-1|NA|NA|TRBJ2-2
TGCAGCGTAACAGGGCCCAGGGGCACCGGGGAGCTGTTTTTT
CSVTGPRGTGELFF
>TRBV30|NA|NA|TRBJ1-6
TGTGCCTGGAGCAGGGACAACGGGTCACCCCTCCACTTT
CAWSRDNGSPLHF
>TRBV4-3|NA|TRBD1|TRBJ1-5
TGCGCCAGCAGCCAAGACCGGGACAGGGGGGATAGCAATCAGCCCCAGCATTTT
CASSQDRDRGDSNQPQHF
>TRBV11-3|NA|NA|TRBJ1-6
TGTGCCAGCACCGCCGGGTCGAAAGGCGATAATTCACCCCTCCACTTT
CASTAGSKGDNSPLHF
>TRBV12-5|NA|TRBD1|TRBJ1-6
TGTGCTAGTGTTCTGGACAGGGGGAGGAATTCACCCCTCCACTTT
CASVLDRGRNSPLHF
>TRBV9|NA|NA|TRBJ1-3
TGTGCCAGCAAAAGAGCTTTCTCTGGAAACACCATATATTTT
CASKRAFSGNTIYF
>TRBV6-1|NA|TRBD1|TRBJ1-6
TGTGCCAGCGGTTCGGCAGGGGACAGTTCACCCCTCCACTTT
CASGSAGDSSPLHF
>TRBV15|NA|TRBD1|TRBJ1-6
TGTGCCACCAGCAGGGAACGGGACAGTTATAATTCACCCCTCCACTTT
CATSRERDSYNSPLHF
>TRBV9|NA|NA|TRBJ1-1
TGTGCCAGCAGCATACAGGGTTCTGGGAACACTGAAGCTTTCTTT
CASSIQGSGNTEAFF
>TRBV6-6|NA|TRBD1|TRBJ2-1
TGTGCCAGCAGCCTCCCGGGACAGTACAATGAGCAGTTCTTC
CASSLPGQYNEQFF
>TRBV7-2|NA|NA|TRBJ2-7
TGTGCCAGCAGCCTCATGACAGGCTCCTACGAGCAGTACTTC
CASSLMTGSYEQYF